This TCR beta chain originates from a study of response to subunit inactivated influenza vaccine. Points on this clonotype: The antigen is not known.

Germline trimming cut 3 bases from V and 4 bases from J; bases unmatched to any gene: 4. The CDR3 contains 14 residues. General study points: Few additional T cells are recruited per seasonal influenza vaccination, authors suggested.

TCRdb ran MiXCR on the RT-PCR reads and lists one entry per CDR3 protein. The sample holds approximately 520,000 distinct CDR3 sequences, about 25% seen once. The sequencing used CD4+ T cells sorted from PBMCs, collected 5 to 6 days after vaccination. The receptor's source is a man aged 50-59 years who received an inactivated influenza vaccine. The chain carries TRBV12-3 or TRBV12-4 and TRBJ1-1, with 8 bases lining up with TRBD1. The CDR3 DNA sequence: TGTGCCAGCAGTTTCGCCGACAGGGGCACTGAAGCTTTCTTT. This codes for CASSFADRGTEAFF.